The 13 T cell receptor beta chains reported below all come from one sample, sequenced in a study of blood T cells in healthy people across ages. For the second PCR, which ran for about 7 to 11 cycles, a sample-barcoded 5' primer and a J-beta primer mix were used. TCRdb ran MiXCR on the 5' RACE reads and lists one entry per CDR3 protein. The sample lists hundreds of thousands of distinct CDR3 sequences; 40% to 50% were seen once. The specimen sequenced was blood. The receptors derive from a man in his 60s in good health.

Details on this clonotype: A read error is likely, as this CDR3 ends without the conserved phenylalanine or tryptophan. The chain employs TRBV2 and TRBJ1-2; D is undetermined. CDR1 and CDR2 from the germline V gene are SNHLY and FYNNEI. CDR3 length: 12 amino acids. V was clipped by 4 bases and J by 8 bases, with 11 bases between them. The CDR3 nucleotides read TGTGCCAGCAGTGTTTCCGCATACGGCTACACCGTC. Translation: CASSVSAYGYTV.

This clonotype has only a few counts. The chain employs TRBV11-2 and TRBJ2-4; D unclear. This CDR3 comprises 15 residues. The ends were cut back, 5 bases at V and 0 bases at J, with 11 bases in the middle. Germline CDR1 and CDR2: SGHAT and FQNNGV. The CDR3 spells CASSDNQLAKNIQYF. The CDR3 nucleotides are TGTGCCAGCAGCGACAACCAGCTAGCCAAAAACATTCAGTACTTC.

The chain combines TRBV7-2 with TRBJ2-7; TRBD2 matches at 9 bases. CDR3 length: 16 amino acids. The germline V gene encodes CDR1 SGHTA and CDR2 FQGNSA. With 5 bases clipped from V and 0 bases from J, the junction kept 8 bases outside the gene matches. CDR3 nucleotide sequence: TGTGCCAGCAGCACCCTCAAAGCGGGGGGCTCCTACGAGCAGTACTTC. Amino acid sequence: CASSTLKAGGSYEQYF.

This clonotype came up many times. The chain combines TRBV5-1 with TRBJ2-5; D may be TRBD2 (6 bases). The CDR3 loop spans 13 amino acids. Germline CDR1 and CDR2: SGHRS and YFSETQ. V was clipped by 4 bases and J by 4 bases, with 11 bases between them. The CDR3 bases are TGCGCCAGCAGCCGTCTGGGGGGAGAGACCCAGTACTTC. Its protein is CASSRLGGETQYF.

This clonotype was seen more than once but under ten times. The J gene is TRBJ2-6, the V gene TRBV6-2 or TRBV6-3; D ambiguous. The V and J ends lost 8 bases and 4 bases respectively, with 12 bases between them. Germline V gives CDR1 MNHEY, CDR2 SVGEGT. The CDR3 spans 14 residues. The DNA for the CDR3 is TGTGCCAGCGTTCAGGATACAGGGGCCAACGTCCTGACTTTC. Translated: CASVQDTGANVLTF.

This clonotype was detected once. A junction end diverges from the germline sequence, so it may reflect a read error. The chain is built from TRBV4-1 and TRBJ2-5; perhaps TRBD2 as D (6 bases). In germline, CDR1 is MGHRA, CDR2 YSYEKL. The CDR3 covers 15 residues. DNA for the CDR3: TGCGCCAGCGGCCAAGGGGCGCGGGGAGAAGAGACCCAGTACTTC. Protein sequence: CASGQGARGEETQYF.

The rearrangement joins TRBV6-5 to TRBJ1-1; 7 bases map to TRBD1. The ends lost 7 bases at V and 1 base at J; junction bases unmatched: 6. CDR3 length equals 14 residues. CDR1 and CDR2 from the germline V gene are MNHEY and SVGAGI. In nucleotides, the CDR3 is TGTGCCAGCAAGCAACAGGGGCCGAACACTGAAGCTTTCTTT. It specifies CASKQQGPNTEAFF.

CDR3 DNA sequence: TGTGCCAGCAGCGTAGGTCTAGCGGGGGACGTCTCCTACGAGCAGTACTTC. It yields the protein CASSVGLAGDVSYEQYF. The V and J genes are TRBV9 and TRBJ2-7; 10 bases map to TRBD2. V was clipped by 0 bases and J by 0 bases; unmatched bases: 6. This CDR3 is built from 17 residues. The germline V gene encodes CDR1 SGDLS and CDR2 YYNGEE.

This clonotype was detected ten times or more. Compared with germline, one end of the junction differs, possibly owing to a read error. V and J are TRBV5-1 and TRBJ2-7; perhaps TRBD1 as D (5 bases). CDR1 and CDR2 from the germline V gene are SGHRS and YFSETQ. CDR3 length: 15 amino acids. CDR3 coding DNA: TGTGCCAGCAGCTTAGGGCAGGGCCTCTCCTACGAGCAGTACTTC. Encoded protein: CASSLGQGLSYEQYF. Full variable domain (outside the CDR3, taken from reference TRBV5-1 and TRBJ2-7): KAGVTQTPRYLIKTRGQQVTLSCSPISGHRSVSWYQQTPGQGLQFLFEYFSETQRNKGNFPGRFSGRQFSNSRSEMNVSTLELGDSALYLCASSLGQGLSYEQYFGPGTRLTVT.

The V gene is TRBV5-1, the J gene TRBJ2-1; 10 bases are shared with TRBD1. Per the germline V gene, CDR1 is SGHRS and CDR2 is YFSETQ. V lost 4 bases, J lost 9 bases, and 16 bases stayed unmatched. This CDR3 comprises 17 residues. CDR3 DNA: TGCGCCAGCAGCCTCTGGGCGCCGGGACAGGGGATTGGTGAGCAGTTCTTC. This sequence encodes CASSLWAPGQGIGEQFF. The full variable domain, its missing parts supplied by reference TRBV5-1 and TRBJ2-1, is KAGVTQTPRYLIKTRGQQVTLSCSPISGHRSVSWYQQTPGQGLQFLFEYFSETQRNKGNFPGRFSGRQFSNSRSEMNVSTLELGDSALYLCASSLWAPGQGIGEQFFGPGTRLTVL.

The J gene is TRBJ2-3, the V gene TRBV5-6; no clear D gene. The V and J ends lost 4 bases and 4 bases respectively, with 22 bases between them. Germline lookup yields CDR1 SGHDT and CDR2 YYEEEE. This CDR3 is 17 amino acids long. This CDR3 reads CASSKDWQAYPSDTQYF. CDR3 in DNA: TGTGCCAGCAGCAAGGATTGGCAGGCGTACCCGTCAGATACGCAGTATTTT.

The V gene is TRBV6-2 or TRBV6-3, the J gene TRBJ2-1; 10 positions agree with TRBD2. This CDR3 region has 15 residues. J lost 7 bases, V lost 6 bases, and 9 bases had no gene match. Germline assignment: CDR1 MNHEY and CDR2 SVGEGT. CDR3 nucleotides: TGTGCCAGCAGATCACTAGCGGGGAGCTTAAATGAGCAGTTCTTC. Its protein is CASRSLAGSLNEQFF.

On this clonotype: A clone one base away is much larger, so this may be a read error. V usage is TRBV9 and J usage is TRBJ2-3; D is undetermined. Germline V CDR1 and CDR2: SGDLS, YYNGEE. The CDR3 spans 14 residues. V lost 3 bases and J 4 bases, leaving 12 bases between the germline ends. The CDR3 region has the DNA TGTGCCAGCAGCGCCAATGTCGAGCCAGATACGCAGTATTTT. It specifies CASSANVEPDTQYF.